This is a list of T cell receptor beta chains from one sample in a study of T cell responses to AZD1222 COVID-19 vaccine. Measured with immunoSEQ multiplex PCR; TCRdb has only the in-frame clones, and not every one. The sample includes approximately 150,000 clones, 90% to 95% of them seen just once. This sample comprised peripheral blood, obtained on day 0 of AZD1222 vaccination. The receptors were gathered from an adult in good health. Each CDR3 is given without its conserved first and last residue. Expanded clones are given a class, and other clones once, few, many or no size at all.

cdr3_aa: AWTTGTRYT; cdr3_length: 9; v_call: TRBV30; j_call: TRBJ1-2; clone_size: -
cdr3_aa: ASSQAGAGETQY; cdr3_length: 12; v_call: TRBV4-3; j_call: TRBJ2-5; clone_size: -
cdr3_aa: ASRPSGPSTDTQY; cdr3_length: 13; v_call: TRBV6-2/TRBV6-3; j_call: TRBJ2-3; clone_size: -
cdr3_aa: ASSQETAEETQY; cdr3_length: 12; v_call: TRBV3-1/TRBV3-2; j_call: TRBJ2-5; clone_size: -
cdr3_aa: ASSISGQGETQY; cdr3_length: 12; v_call: TRBV19; j_call: TRBJ2-5; clone_size: -
cdr3_aa: ASSLEGENTEAF; cdr3_length: 12; v_call: TRBV13; j_call: TRBJ1-1; clone_size: -
cdr3_aa: SASRRRSYNEQF; cdr3_length: 12; v_call: TRBV20-1; j_call: TRBJ2-1; clone_size: -
cdr3_aa: SASDRSLGEQY; cdr3_length: 11; v_call: TRBV20-1; j_call: TRBJ2-7; clone_size: -
cdr3_aa: ASSQGNTLYGYT; cdr3_length: 12; v_call: TRBV4-2; j_call: TRBJ1-2; clone_size: once
cdr3_aa: ASSPTGENYEQY; cdr3_length: 12; v_call: TRBV9; j_call: TRBJ2-7; clone_size: -
cdr3_aa: ASSFQTAAGQGRNEQF; cdr3_length: 16; v_call: TRBV5-1; j_call: TRBJ2-1; clone_size: once
cdr3_aa: ASSVPGQGLRTEAF; cdr3_length: 14; v_call: TRBV5-6; j_call: TRBJ1-1; clone_size: -
cdr3_aa: ASSPFDRATNEKLF; cdr3_length: 14; v_call: TRBV18; j_call: TRBJ1-4; clone_size: -
cdr3_aa: ASSLEPDSPLH; cdr3_length: 11; v_call: TRBV12-3/TRBV12-4; j_call: TRBJ1-6; clone_size: -
cdr3_aa: AISEALSYEQY; cdr3_length: 11; v_call: TRBV10-3; j_call: TRBJ2-7; clone_size: -
cdr3_aa: ASSLPGLALEQY; cdr3_length: 12; v_call: TRBV7-8; j_call: TRBJ2-7; clone_size: -
cdr3_aa: ASSPGLGYQETQY; cdr3_length: 13; v_call: TRBV7-2; j_call: TRBJ2-5; clone_size: -
cdr3_aa: ASSPQNVGRVQPQH; cdr3_length: 14; v_call: TRBV19; j_call: TRBJ1-5; clone_size: -
cdr3_aa: ASRGRHSSYEQY; cdr3_length: 12; v_call: TRBV27; j_call: TRBJ2-7; clone_size: -
cdr3_aa: ASSISGVPNTEAF; cdr3_length: 13; v_call: TRBV19; j_call: TRBJ1-1; clone_size: -
cdr3_aa: ASSFRGGPSYNSPLH; cdr3_length: 15; v_call: TRBV7-2; j_call: TRBJ1-6; clone_size: -
cdr3_aa: ASSLGNEQF; cdr3_length: 9; v_call: TRBV7-9; j_call: TRBJ2-1; clone_size: -
cdr3_aa: ASRFGSGSSYEQY; cdr3_length: 13; v_call: TRBV5-4; j_call: TRBJ2-7; clone_size: -
cdr3_aa: AINPGTANSPLH; cdr3_length: 12; v_call: TRBV10-3; j_call: TRBJ1-6; clone_size: -
cdr3_aa: ASSLGHRRSTEAF; cdr3_length: 13; v_call: TRBV13; j_call: TRBJ1-1; clone_size: -
cdr3_aa: ASSSYSYEQY; cdr3_length: 10; v_call: TRBV5-5; j_call: TRBJ2-7; clone_size: -